Listed here are 27 T cell receptor beta chains from one sample, sequenced in a study of shared clonotypes between healthy human individuals. The assay was immunoSEQ multiplex PCR, and TCRdb's table has in-frame clones only and misses some. The sample carries 2 million to 3 million clones, 93% recorded once. Sequencing was performed on naive CD4+ T cells from PBMCs. Subset described: CD45RA+ positively selected. All receptors come from a man aged 18 to 30 in good health. Some clones in this sample may be carry-over from other donors' samples.

J is TRBJ2-3 and V is TRBV5-1; D is perhaps TRBD1 (6 bases). Trimming stripped 2 bases from V and 0 bases from J, with 10 bases between. Germline V gene sequence: CDR1 SGHRS, CDR2 YFSETQ. CDR3 length equals 15 residues. In DNA form, the CDR3 reads TGCGCCAGCAGCTTTACAGGGCAGAGCACAGATACGCAGTATTTT. Translating it yields CASSFTGQSTDTQYF.

This rearrangement joins TRBV18 to TRBJ2-5; TRBD1 is a possible D gene (6 bases). This CDR3 region has 15 residues. Trimming left V 3 bases short and J 0 bases short, with 11 bases between. Germline loops: CDR1 KGHSH, CDR2 LQKENI. CDR3 bases: TGTGCCAGCTCACCGGGGCAGGGGCACCAAGAGACCCAGTACTTC. Residues: CASSPGQGHQETQYF.

The chain couples TRBV2 to TRBJ2-2; perhaps TRBD1 as D (6 bases). This CDR3 is built from 14 residues. Germline V gene data show CDR1 as SNHLY and CDR2 as FYNNEI. Trimming shortened V by 6 bases and J by 6 bases, and 14 bases separated the two germline ends. The CDR3 nucleotides are TGTGCCAGCAGGGGGGCAGGGCGCGCCGGGGAGCTGTTTTTT. Amino acid sequence: CASRGAGRAGELFF.

J is TRBJ2-2 and V is TRBV11-2; no reliable D call. Germline CDR1 is SGHAT and CDR2 is FQNNGV. V was cut by 2 bases and J by 6 bases, with 13 bases left in between. This CDR3 is built from 15 residues. CDR3 protein: CASSLISQRAGELFF. CDR3 bases: TGTGCCAGCAGCTTAATATCCCAACGAGCCGGGGAGCTGTTTTTT.

The genes are TRBV7-2 and TRBJ2-6, with 7 nucleotides matching TRBD1. The germline gives CDR1 SGHTA, CDR2 FQGNSA. J lost 2 bases, V lost 5 bases, and 3 bases had no gene match. The CDR3 is 15 residues long. CDR3 nucleotide sequence: TGTGCCAGCAGCAGGACAGGTACTGGGGCCAACGTCCTGACTTTC. It is translated as CASSRTGTGANVLTF.

This chain joins TRBV28 and TRBJ2-7; 11 bases align to TRBD2. V was pared by 2 bases and J by 5 bases, with 8 bases of the junction left unmatched. Germline assignment: CDR1 MDHEN and CDR2 SYDVKM. The CDR3 loop spans 16 amino acids. The CDR3 bases are TGTGCCAGCAGTTTAGGGGGGGAACTAGCGGGAGACGAGCAGTACTTC. Its protein product is CASSLGGELAGDEQYF.

This clone appeared once. The chain links TRBV20-1 to TRBJ1-4; D not certain. CDR1 and CDR2 from the germline V gene are DFQATT and SNEGSKA (reference sequence). The V and J ends lost 7 bases and 8 bases respectively, with 11 bases between them. CDR3 length: 11 residues. Here the CDR3 DNA reads TGCAGTGTAGGCCTTGGGGAAAAACTGTTTTTT. Protein: CSVGLGEKLFF.

V and J are TRBV27 and TRBJ1-1, with TRBD1 identical over 7 bases. The junction had 3 bases not matched to a gene; V was cut back by 2 bases and J by 0 bases. The length of the CDR3 is 15 residues. The germline V gene has CDR1 MNHEY and CDR2 SMNVEV (reference sequence). The CDR3 is CASSLDRAMNTEAFF. In DNA form, the CDR3 reads TGTGCCAGCAGTTTAGACAGGGCCATGAACACTGAAGCTTTCTTT.

The chain has TRBV30 and TRBJ1-3, with TRBD1 identical over 10 bases. Per germline, CDR1 GTSNPN and CDR2 SVGIG (reference sequence). The CDR3 is made up of 14 amino acids. Trimming took 2 bases from V and 8 from J; bases not matched to a gene: 6. The CDR3 nucleotides read TGTGCCTGGAGTCTACGACAGGGGGCAGACACCATATATTTT. Residues: CAWSLRQGADTIYF.

The chain uses TRBV28 and TRBJ2-7; weak D call: TRBD1 (6 bases). CDR1 is MDHEN, CDR2 SYDVKM, per germline. CDR3 length equals 13 residues. Trimming removed 7 bases at V and 3 bases at J, with 13 bases between. For the CDR3, the DNA is TGTGCCAGCAACCATGACAGGAACTACGAGCAGTACTTC. It is translated as CASNHDRNYEQYF.

The chain uses TRBV29-1 and TRBJ1-2, with D hard to call. CDR1 and CDR2 from the germline V gene are SQVTM and ANQGSEA. The CDR3 length is 12 residues. The V end was cut by 5 bases, the J end by 4 bases, with 11 bases between. In DNA form, the CDR3 reads TGCAGCGTTTATTGGGCCGCCTATGGCTACACCTTC. Translation gives CSVYWAAYGYTF.

V and J are TRBV4-1 and TRBJ1-4; D is perhaps TRBD1 (5 bases). CDR1 and CDR2 from the germline V gene are MGHRA and YSYEKL. Deletions cut 8 bases from V and 5 bases from J, with 18 bases between. CDR3 length equals 15 residues. This CDR3 reads CASAPIGAYNEKLFF. The CDR3 DNA reads TGCGCCAGCGCACCTATAGGGGCATACAATGAAAAACTGTTTTTT.

This chain links TRBV11-2 with TRBJ2-3, with 11 bases that match TRBD2. Germline CDR1 reads SGHAT; CDR2 reads FQNNGV. This CDR3 comprises 16 residues. The trim removed 1 base at V and 2 bases at J, leaving 2 bases unmatched. DNA of the CDR3: TGTGCCAGCAGCTTAGGGACTAGCGGGCCCACAGATACGCAGTATTTT. Translation gives CASSLGTSGPTDTQYF.

In the case of this clone: Compared with germline, one end of the junction differs, possibly owing to a read error. The sample contains more than one DNA sequence encoding this CDR3. This chain connects TRBV6-5 to TRBJ2-7, with TRBD2 identical over 9 bases. The germline gives CDR1 MNHEY, CDR2 SVGAGI. CDR3 length equals 15 residues. The CDR3 bases are TGTGCCAGCAGCTACTCTGGCGGGAGGGCCTACGAGCAGTACTTC. Residues: CASSYSGGRAYEQYF.

The DNA of the CDR3 is TGTGCCAGCAGCCGCAGGACAGGGGGCGGCGAGCAGTACTTC. This sequence encodes CASSRRTGGGEQYF. V usage is TRBV7-9 and J usage is TRBJ2-7; TRBD1 aligns across 11 bases. Losses at the gene ends were 5 bases for V and 6 bases for J; bases not matched to a gene: 6. Germline loops: CDR1 SEHNR, CDR2 FQNEAQ (reference sequence). The CDR3 has 14 amino acids.

This clone was counted a single time. J is TRBJ2-1 and V is TRBV28, with 7 bases lining up with TRBD1. The CDR3 contains 13 residues. The ends lost 8 bases at V and 2 bases at J; junction bases unmatched: 3. Germline CDR1 is MDHEN and CDR2 is SYDVKM. The CDR3 region is CASRDSAYNEQFF. The CDR3 coding sequence is TGTGCCAGCCGGGACAGCGCCTACAATGAGCAGTTCTTC.

The chain recombines TRBV7-2 with TRBJ2-7, with D unresolved. The CDR3 has 13 amino acids. The germline V gene encodes CDR1 SGHTA and CDR2 FQGNSA. V dropped 5 bases and J dropped 4 bases, with 12 bases sitting between them. CDR3 sequence: CASSLRAQYEQYF. In DNA form, the CDR3 reads TGTGCCAGCAGCCTGCGAGCTCAGTACGAGCAGTACTTC.

The chain is built from TRBV28 and TRBJ2-7, with 10 bases that match TRBD2. Germline CDR1 reads MDHEN; CDR2 reads SYDVKM. V lost 7 bases, J lost 6 bases, and 9 bases stayed unmatched. The CDR3 totals 14 residues. CDR3 residues: CASTPAGLAPEQYF. CDR3 sequence (DNA): TGTGCCAGCACCCCTGCGGGACTAGCGCCCGAGCAGTACTTC.

The count of this clone is one. The J gene is TRBJ1-4, the V gene TRBV9, with 7 positions matching TRBD1. The CDR3 spans 15 residues. J was trimmed by 4 bases and V by 3 bases; bases with no gene match: 6. The germline V gene encodes CDR1 SGDLS and CDR2 YYNGEE. The CDR3 sequence is CASSARTGFNEKLFF. As DNA, the CDR3 is TGTGCCAGCAGCGCACGGACAGGCTTTAATGAAAAACTGTTTTTT.

The V call is TRBV7-7, the J call TRBJ2-2; 9 positions match TRBD2. The CDR3 extends over 15 amino acids. Germline trimming cut 3 bases from V and 6 bases from J; bases unmatched to any gene: 5. Germline values: CDR1 SSHAT, CDR2 FNYEAQ (reference sequence). The CDR3 DNA is TGTGCCAGCAGCTTCGGGACTAGCCCTCCCGGGGAGCTGTTTTTT. Its protein is CASSFGTSPPGELFF.

The chain is built from TRBV11-2 and TRBJ2-5; TRBD1 aligns across 8 bases. The J call may be faulty, since TRBJ2-7 better matches the DNA end. Germline V CDR1 and CDR2: SGHAT, FQNNGV. This CDR3 spans 13 amino acids. DNA for the CDR3: TGTGCCAGCAGACAAGGACAGGGTTACGAGCAGTACTTC. The encoded protein is CASRQGQGYEQYF.

This clone has only one observation. Other DNA sequences within the sample encode an identical CDR3. CDR3 region: CASSEAWSNQPQHF. The CDR3, as DNA: TGTGCCAGCAGTGAAGCGTGGAGCAATCAGCCCCAGCATTTT. The chain carries TRBV2 and TRBJ1-5; D gene ambiguous. CDR3 length equals 14 residues. Per germline, CDR1 SNHLY and CDR2 FYNNEI. Trimming took 0 bases from V and 1 from J, leaving 4 bases between them.

The chain links TRBV7-9 to TRBJ1-2; D is ambiguous. Trimming left V 5 bases short and J 2 bases short, with 6 bases between. CDR1 and CDR2 (germline): SEHNR, FQNEAQ (reference sequence). This CDR3 contains 12 residues. CDR3 region: CASSIQNYGYTF. Here the CDR3 DNA reads TGTGCCAGCAGCATCCAAAACTATGGCTACACCTTC.

V gene TRBV6-5 combines with J gene TRBJ1-2; D remains ambiguous. CDR3 size: 13 residues. Germline values: CDR1 MNHEY, CDR2 SVGAGI. Trimming left V 5 bases short and J 0 bases short, with 7 bases between. For the CDR3, the DNA is TGTGCCAGCAGTACCCCAACTAACTATGGCTACACCTTC. It translates to CASSTPTNYGYTF.

V is TRBV5-1 and J is TRBJ2-7; D remains unclear. The length of the CDR3 is 14 residues. CDR1 SGHRS and CDR2 YFSETQ come from the germline V gene. The germline V and J ends were trimmed by 0 bases and 5 bases, with 12 bases remaining between them. CDR3 region: CASSLAGQLNEQYF. The CDR3 region has the DNA TGCGCCAGCAGCTTGGCTGGCCAGCTCAACGAGCAGTACTTC.

The chain combines TRBV2 with TRBJ2-7, with D perhaps matching TRBD1 (6 bases). Trimming shortened V by 4 bases and J by 12 bases, and 10 bases separated the two germline ends. The CDR3 runs 10 residues. CDR1 SNHLY and CDR2 FYNNEI come from the germline V gene. Here the CDR3 DNA reads TGTGCCAGCAGTGGGACAGAGGGGTACTTC. Encoded protein: CASSGTEGYF.

This chain connects TRBV11-2 to TRBJ1-1, with D perhaps matching TRBD1 (5 bases). CDR1 is SGHAT and CDR2 is FQNNGV in the germline V gene. Trimming took 4 bases from V and 6 from J, leaving 15 bases between them. There are 14 residues in the CDR3. The CDR3 loop reads CASSSYTLGPEAFF. The CDR3 DNA reads as TGTGCCAGCAGCTCCTACACCTTGGGACCTGAAGCTTTCTTT.